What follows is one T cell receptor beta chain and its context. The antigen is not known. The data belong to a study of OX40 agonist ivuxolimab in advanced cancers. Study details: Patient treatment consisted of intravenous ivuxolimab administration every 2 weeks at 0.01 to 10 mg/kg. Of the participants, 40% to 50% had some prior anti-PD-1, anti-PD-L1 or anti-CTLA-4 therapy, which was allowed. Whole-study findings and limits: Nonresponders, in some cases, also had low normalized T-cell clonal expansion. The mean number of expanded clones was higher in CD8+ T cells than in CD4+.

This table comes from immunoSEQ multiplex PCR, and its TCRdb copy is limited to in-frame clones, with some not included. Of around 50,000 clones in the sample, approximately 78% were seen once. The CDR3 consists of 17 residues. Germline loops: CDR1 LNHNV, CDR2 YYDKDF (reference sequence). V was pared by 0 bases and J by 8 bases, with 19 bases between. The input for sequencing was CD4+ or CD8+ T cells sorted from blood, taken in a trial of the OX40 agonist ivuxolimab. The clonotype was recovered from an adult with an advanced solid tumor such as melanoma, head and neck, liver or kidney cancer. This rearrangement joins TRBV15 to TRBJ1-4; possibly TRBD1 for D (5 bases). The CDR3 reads CATSREEPGSIIEKLFF. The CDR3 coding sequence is TGTGCCACCAGCAGAGAAGAACCAGGGAGTATAATCGAAAAACTGTTTTTT.